A single sample gave rise to the 19 T cell receptor beta chains below, sequenced in a study of T cell responses to AZD1222 COVID-19 vaccine. Profiled with immunoSEQ multiplex PCR; TCRdb holds only in-frame clones, not every one. The sample includes about 120,000 clones, approximately 91% of them seen just once. Sequencing used peripheral blood, obtained on day 0 of AZD1222 vaccination. All receptors come from an adult in good health.

The CDR3 region has the DNA TGTGCCAGCAGCAAGGGACTAGCGGGATTCGGTGATACGCAGTATTTT. Amino acids: CASSKGLAGFGDTQYF. The gene calls are TRBV11-3 and TRBJ2-3; 13 nucleotides align to TRBD2. V trimming: 5 bases; J trimming: 6 bases; junction bases outside the gene matches: 8. Germline-derived CDR1 and CDR2 are SGHNT and YENEEA. The CDR3 spans 16 residues.

The chain uses TRBV27 and TRBJ1-5, with TRBD1 as a possible D gene (5 bases). Trimming left V 6 bases short and J 1 base short, with 13 bases between. The CDR3 covers 15 residues. Germline CDR1 MNHEY, CDR2 SMNVEV (reference sequence). CDR3 nucleotides: TGTGCCAGCAGCCTACAGGCGTCAAGCAATCAGCCCCAGCATTTT. Translated: CASSLQASSNQPQHF.

J is TRBJ1-5 and V is TRBV7-8; D possibly corresponds to TRBD1 (5 bases). The V end was cut by 5 bases, the J end by 5 bases, with 16 bases between. The CDR3 has 15 amino acids. The germline V gene has CDR1 SGHVS and CDR2 FQNEAQ. Written as DNA, the CDR3 is TGTGCCAGCAGCCCCCCCCGGGGGGGGGATCAGCCCCAGCATTTT. Translating it yields CASSPPRGGDQPQHF.

V usage is TRBV19 and J usage is TRBJ1-5, with D possibly being TRBD1 (5 bases). Germline values: CDR1 LNHDA, CDR2 SQIVND (reference sequence). Trimming left V 3 bases short and J 0 bases short, with 15 bases between. The CDR3 has 17 residues. The CDR3: CASSIEGAANSNQPQHF. CDR3 in DNA: TGTGCCAGTAGTATCGAAGGGGCAGCAAATAGCAATCAGCCCCAGCATTTT.

This rearrangement joins TRBV18 to TRBJ2-7; D gene ambiguous. CDR1 is KGHSH, CDR2 LQKENI, per germline. The V end was cut by 5 bases, the J end by 5 bases, with 16 bases between. The CDR3 runs 14 residues. CDR3: CASSENSDRHEQYF. The CDR3 DNA is TGTGCCAGCTCAGAAAACAGCGACCGACACGAGCAGTACTTC.

The chain is built from TRBV5-1 and TRBJ2-5, with D maybe TRBD2 (5 bases). V was trimmed by 0 bases and J by 2 bases, leaving 11 bases between them. Germline V gene lookup returns CDR1 SGHRS and CDR2 YFSETQ. CDR3 length: 15 residues. The CDR3 spells CASSLGFGGQETQYF. CDR3 coding DNA: TGCGCCAGCAGCTTGGGGTTCGGCGGGCAAGAGACCCAGTACTTC.

The gene calls are TRBV19 and TRBJ1-2; TRBD1 agrees at 10 bases. The CDR3 is 15 residues long. Germline trimming cut 5 bases from V and 4 bases from J; bases unmatched to any gene: 7. The V gene's germline CDR1 is LNHDA and CDR2 SQIVND (reference sequence). Here the CDR3 reads CASSATTGGGYGYTF. The CDR3 coding sequence is TGTGCCAGTAGTGCCACGACAGGGGGCGGCTATGGCTACACCTTC.

The chain employs TRBV19 and TRBJ1-2; TRBD1 might be the D (5 bases). With 5 bases removed from V and 4 bases from J, the gap between germline ends came to 8 bases. The CDR3 sequence is 12 residues long. CDR1 and CDR2 (germline): LNHDA, SQIVND (reference sequence). The CDR3 DNA sequence: TGTGCCAGTAGTTACCAGGGCTATGGCTACACCTTC. It yields the protein CASSYQGYGYTF.

This chain joins TRBV5-5 and TRBJ1-1; D remains unclear. From germline, CDR1 is SGHKS and CDR2 YYEKEE (reference sequence). Between the trimmed V and J ends, which lost 7 bases and 1 base, there was a span of 11 bases. This CDR3 is built from 13 residues. The CDR3 region is CASCPGGNTEAFF. The CDR3 coding sequence is TGTGCCAGCTGCCCGGGAGGGAACACTGAAGCTTTCTTT.

The rearrangement links TRBV19 to TRBJ2-5; a possible D gene is TRBD1 (5 bases). The CDR3 consists of 14 residues. Germline V gene data show CDR1 as LNHDA and CDR2 as SQIVND (reference sequence). V was clipped by 8 bases and J by 5 bases, with 18 bases between them. Written as DNA, the CDR3 is TGTGCCAGTGCTAGGGGCTCAAGCAAGGAGACCCAGTACTTC. Its translation: CASARGSSKETQYF.

The chain recombines TRBV30 with TRBJ2-2; 7 bases agree with TRBD1. Germline V gives CDR1 GTSNPN, CDR2 SVGIG (reference sequence). CDR3 length: 14 amino acids. V was pared by 6 bases and J by 2 bases, with 6 bases of the junction left unmatched. The CDR3, as DNA: TGTGCCTGTCCGGGACAGAAAAACACCGGGGAGCTGTTTTTT. This translates into CACPGQKNTGELFF.

The DNA for the CDR3 is TGTGCCAGCAGCCAAGATGGAACTTCAGCCAAAAACATTCAGTACTTC. Its translation: CASSQDGTSAKNIQYF. The J gene is TRBJ2-4, the V gene TRBV4-2; D remains unclear. CDR1 is LGHNA, CDR2 YNFKEQ, per germline. V dropped 0 bases and J dropped 0 bases, with 9 bases sitting between them. This CDR3 contains 16 residues.

The table lists this clone with a few counts. V and J are TRBV5-6 and TRBJ1-2; no definite D call. Germline V CDR1 and CDR2: SGHDT, YYEEEE. Trimming stripped 0 bases from V and 5 bases from J, with 11 bases between. The CDR3 is 14 residues long. CDR3 region: CASSLDGFEYGYTF. The CDR3 DNA reads TGTGCCAGCAGCTTGGATGGTTTTGAGTATGGCTACACCTTC.

V is TRBV5-1 and J is TRBJ1-1; 9 bases fit TRBD1. The junction had 9 bases not matched to a gene; V was cut back by 4 bases and J by 5 bases. The CDR3 runs to 15 residues. In germline, CDR1 is SGHRS, CDR2 YFSETQ. The CDR3 sequence is CASSDRQGVRTEAFF. The CDR3 region has the DNA TGCGCCAGCAGCGATAGACAGGGGGTGAGGACTGAAGCTTTCTTT.

The chain couples TRBV14 to TRBJ2-1, with 10 positions matching TRBD1. The junction had 1 base not matched to a gene; V was cut back by 4 bases and J by 7 bases. CDR3 size: 13 residues. CDR1 and CDR2 (germline): SGHDN, FVKESK. CDR3: CASSLGQGNEQFF. In DNA form, the CDR3 reads TGTGCCAGCAGCCTGGGACAGGGGAATGAGCAGTTCTTC.

The chain has TRBV7-9 and TRBJ2-1; D remains ambiguous. This CDR3 comprises 17 residues. V dropped 0 bases and J dropped 9 bases, with 21 bases sitting between them. CDR1 is SEHNR, CDR2 FQNEAQ, per germline (reference sequence). CDR3 amino acids: CASSLALGEAARIEQFF. The DNA for the CDR3 is TGTGCCAGCAGCTTAGCTTTGGGTGAGGCAGCAAGGATTGAGCAGTTCTTC.

The rearrangement uses TRBV27 and TRBJ1-2; 9 bases fit TRBD1. The trim removed 6 bases at V and 1 base at J, leaving 9 bases unmatched. Germline loops: CDR1 MNHEY, CDR2 SMNVEV (reference sequence). The CDR3 extends over 16 amino acids. CDR3 bases: TGTGCCAGCAGAGCCCCAACGGGACAGGGTAACTATGGCTACACCTTC. Residues: CASRAPTGQGNYGYTF.

The gene calls are TRBV3-1 (or the pseudogene TRBV3-2) and TRBJ1-2; 8 bases are shared with TRBD1. Germline lookup yields CDR1 LGHDT and CDR2 YNNKEL (reference sequence). V shed 2 bases and J 2 bases; nucleotides not matched to a gene: 4. The CDR3 spans 15 residues. The CDR3 nucleotides read TGTGCCAGCAGCCAACAGGGACAGGAAAACTATGGCTACACCTTC. It encodes CASSQQGQENYGYTF.

CDR3 bases: TGTGCCATCAGTGCCCAGGGGGGGGCCGACAATGAGCAGTTCTTC. This translates into CAISAQGGADNEQFF. The gene calls are TRBV10-3 and TRBJ2-1; D may be TRBD1 or TRBD2 (7 bases each). The germline V gene encodes CDR1 ENHRY and CDR2 SYGVKD. The CDR3 spans 15 residues. V was cut by 4 bases and J by 5 bases, with 15 bases left in between.